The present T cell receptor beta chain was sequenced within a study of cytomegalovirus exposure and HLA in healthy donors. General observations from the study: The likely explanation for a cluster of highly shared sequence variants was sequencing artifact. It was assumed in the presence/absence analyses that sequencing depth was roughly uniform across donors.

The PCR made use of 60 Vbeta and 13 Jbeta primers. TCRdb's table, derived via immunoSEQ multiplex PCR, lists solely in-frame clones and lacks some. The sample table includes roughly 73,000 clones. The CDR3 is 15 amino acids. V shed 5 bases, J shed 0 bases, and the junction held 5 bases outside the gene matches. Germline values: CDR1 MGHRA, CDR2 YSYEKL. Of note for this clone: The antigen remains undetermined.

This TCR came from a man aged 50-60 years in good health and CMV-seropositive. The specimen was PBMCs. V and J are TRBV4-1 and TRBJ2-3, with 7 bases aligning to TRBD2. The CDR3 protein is CASSLISGSTDTQYF. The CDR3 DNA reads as TGCGCCAGCAGCTTAATTAGCGGGAGCACAGATACGCAGTATTTT.